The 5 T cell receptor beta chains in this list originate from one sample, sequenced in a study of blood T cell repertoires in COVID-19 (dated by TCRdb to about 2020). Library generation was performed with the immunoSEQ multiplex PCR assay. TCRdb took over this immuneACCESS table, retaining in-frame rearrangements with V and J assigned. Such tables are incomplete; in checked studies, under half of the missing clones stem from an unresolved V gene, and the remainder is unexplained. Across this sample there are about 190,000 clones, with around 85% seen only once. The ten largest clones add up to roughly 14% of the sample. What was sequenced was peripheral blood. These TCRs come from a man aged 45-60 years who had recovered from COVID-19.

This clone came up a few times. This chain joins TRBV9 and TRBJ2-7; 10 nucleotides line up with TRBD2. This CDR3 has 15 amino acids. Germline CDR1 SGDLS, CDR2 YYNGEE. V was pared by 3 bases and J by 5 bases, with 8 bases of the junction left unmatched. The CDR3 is CASSERGGSFDEQYF. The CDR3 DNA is TGTGCCAGCAGCGAGCGGGGGGGATCGTTCGACGAGCAGTACTTC.

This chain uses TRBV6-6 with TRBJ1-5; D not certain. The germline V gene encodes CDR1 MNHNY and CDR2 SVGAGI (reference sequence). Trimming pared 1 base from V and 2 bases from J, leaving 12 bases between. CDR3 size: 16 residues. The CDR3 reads CASSYFGGRGNQPQHF. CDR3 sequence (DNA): TGTGCCAGCAGTTACTTCGGTGGGAGGGGCAATCAGCCCCAGCATTTT.

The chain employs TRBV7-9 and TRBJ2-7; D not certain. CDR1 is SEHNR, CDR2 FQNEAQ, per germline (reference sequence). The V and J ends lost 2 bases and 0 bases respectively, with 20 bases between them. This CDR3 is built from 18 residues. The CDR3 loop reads CASSLFPVKRGSSYEQYF. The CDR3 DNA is TGTGCCAGCAGCTTATTTCCTGTTAAGCGCGGTAGCTCCTACGAGCAGTACTTC.

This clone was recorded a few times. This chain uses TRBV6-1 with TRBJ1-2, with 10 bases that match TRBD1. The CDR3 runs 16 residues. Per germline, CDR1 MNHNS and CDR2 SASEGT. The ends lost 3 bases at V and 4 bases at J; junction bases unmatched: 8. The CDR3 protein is CASSDRQGAGGYGYTF. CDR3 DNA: TGTGCCAGCAGTGACCGACAGGGGGCGGGCGGCTATGGCTACACCTTC.

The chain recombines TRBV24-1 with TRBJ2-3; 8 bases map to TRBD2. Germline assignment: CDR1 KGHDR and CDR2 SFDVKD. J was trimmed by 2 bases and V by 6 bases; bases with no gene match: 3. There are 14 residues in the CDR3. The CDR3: CATSSGSLTDTQYF. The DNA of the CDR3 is TGTGCCACCAGTAGCGGGAGCCTCACAGATACGCAGTATTTT.